The 9 T cell receptor beta chains listed next were all sequenced from one sample in a study of blood T cells in healthy people across ages. Primers used in a second PCR of about 7 to 12 cycles were a sample-barcoded 5' primer and a J-beta primer mix. TCRdb used MiXCR to reprocess the 5' RACE reads, holding one entry per CDR3 protein. Of some 710,000 distinct CDR3 sequences listed, around half are singletons. Sequences were obtained from blood. The receptor set was obtained from a man at least 80 years old in good health.

This sequence joins TRBV27 and TRBJ2-7, with TRBD1 identical over 7 bases. Germline lookup yields CDR1 MNHEY and CDR2 SMNVEV (reference sequence). This CDR3 comprises 14 residues. After removal of 5 bases from V and 4 bases from J, the junction contained 8 bases not matched to a gene. The CDR3 reads CASSARDRQYEQYF. In nucleotides, the CDR3 is TGTGCCAGCAGTGCCCGGGACAGACAGTACGAGCAGTACTTC.

The V and J genes are TRBV2 and TRBJ2-7, with D possibly matching TRBD2 (6 bases). Per the germline V gene, CDR1 is SNHLY and CDR2 is FYNNEI. The V gene lost 3 bases and the J gene lost 3 bases, with 9 bases spanning the gap. The CDR3 runs to 13 residues. The CDR3 coding sequence is TGTGCCAGCAGTGATACAGCGGGCTACGAGCAGTACTTC. It encodes CASSDTAGYEQYF.

This clonotype was seen only a few times. The chain recombines TRBV7-2 with TRBJ2-7, with D perhaps TRBD2 (6 bases). The V end was cut by 5 bases, the J end by 0 bases, with 11 bases between. This CDR3 is built from 14 residues. Germline loops: CDR1 SGHTA, CDR2 FQGNSA. CDR3 amino acids: CASSQRGVSYEQYF. Here the CDR3 DNA reads TGTGCCAGCAGCCAGCGCGGGGTCTCCTACGAGCAGTACTTC. Full variable domain (missing parts from reference TRBV7-2 and TRBJ2-7): GAGVSQSPSNKVTEKGKDVELRCDPISGHTALYWYRQSLGQGLEFLIYFQGNSAPDKSGLPSDRFSAERTGGSVSTLTIQRTQQEDSAVYLCASSQRGVSYEQYFGPGTRLTVT.

The V call is TRBV28, the J call TRBJ1-5; D not resolved. The CDR3 sequence is 12 residues long. V shed 6 bases and J shed 9 bases, with 12 bases lying between them. Germline V gives CDR1 MDHEN, CDR2 SYDVKM. CDR3 region: CASRESSRPQHF. The CDR3 nucleotides read TGTGCCAGCAGAGAATCCAGCCGGCCCCAGCATTTT.

A few counts support this clonotype. The chain employs TRBV2 and TRBJ2-5, with D unclear. This CDR3 comprises 14 residues. Trimming pared 4 bases from V and 2 bases from J, leaving 11 bases between. The germline V gene has CDR1 SNHLY and CDR2 FYNNEI. CDR3 residues: CASSGNGNQETQYF. In nucleotides, the CDR3 is TGTGCCAGCAGTGGTAATGGAAATCAAGAGACCCAGTACTTC.

The chain joins TRBV24-1 to TRBJ2-3; 7 bases line up with TRBD2. V was pared by 9 bases and J by 2 bases, with 13 bases of the junction left unmatched. The CDR3 extends over 16 amino acids. Germline V gene data show CDR1 as KGHDR and CDR2 as SFDVKD. In DNA, the CDR3 is TGTGCCACCGAAACAGATAGCGGGCCTGACACAGATACGCAGTATTTT. Its protein product is CATETDSGPDTDTQYF.

The table lists this clonotype with a few counts. V gene TRBV29-1 combines with J gene TRBJ2-7; 7 bases match TRBD1. Germline-derived CDR1 and CDR2 are SQVTM and ANQGSEA. The CDR3 has 13 residues. The J segment lost 4 bases and the V segment lost 4 bases, leaving 7 bases of the junction unmatched. The CDR3 sequence is CSVGDSKRYEQYF. Here the CDR3 DNA reads TGCAGCGTTGGGGACAGCAAAAGGTACGAGCAGTACTTC.

V gene TRBV5-1 combines with J gene TRBJ2-7; tentatively, D is TRBD1 (5 bases). CDR3 size: 15 residues. Trimming took 1 base from V and 1 from J, leaving 12 bases between them. Looked up from germline, CDR1 is SGHRS and CDR2 is YFSETQ. The CDR3 sequence is CASSLSRDGSYEQYF. CDR3 DNA: TGCGCCAGCAGCTTGAGCAGGGATGGTTCCTACGAGCAGTACTTC. Drawing the rest from reference TRBV5-1 and TRBJ2-7, the complete variable domain is KAGVTQTPRYLIKTRGQQVTLSCSPISGHRSVSWYQQTPGQGLQFLFEYFSETQRNKGNFPGRFSGRQFSNSRSEMNVSTLELGDSALYLCASSLSRDGSYEQYFGPGTRLTVT.

This clonotype was seen ten or more times. V usage is TRBV14 and J usage is TRBJ2-7; D possibly corresponds to TRBD1 (6 bases). Germline lookup yields CDR1 SGHDN and CDR2 FVKESK. CDR3 size: 13 residues. The V end lost 2 bases, the J end lost 9 bases, and 14 bases lay between the germline ends. The CDR3 DNA follows: TGTGCCAGCAGCCAACTACAGGGTCGGCGGCAGTACTTC. Amino acids: CASSQLQGRRQYF.